A selection of T cell receptor beta chains follows, all from one sample in a study of cytomegalovirus exposure and HLA in healthy donors. Profiled with immunoSEQ multiplex PCR; TCRdb holds only in-frame clones, not every one. The table shows around 140,000 clones, with around 9.7% occurring only once. The sequencing sample was made of PBMCs. Receptors were obtained from a man aged 50 to 59 in good health and CMV-seronegative. Both conserved end residues are part of each CDR3. The order of the fields is J gene, clone size, D gene, V gene, CDR3 DNA, CDR3 protein. D genes are given only for firm matches. The size entry is marked missing in some rows and otherwise reads once, few, many or a size class.

j_call: TRBJ1-3
clone_size: few
d_call: NA
v_call: TRBV5-3
cdr3_nt: TGTGCCAGAACCTGGGGAGACCCTGGAAACACCATATATTTT
cdr3_aa: CARTWGDPGNTIYF

j_call: TRBJ2-7
clone_size: NA
d_call: NA
v_call: TRBV7-9
cdr3_nt: TGTGCCAGCAGGCTACGGGGCTACGAGCAGTACTTC
cdr3_aa: CASRLRGYEQYF

j_call: TRBJ1-4
clone_size: NA
d_call: TRBD1
v_call: TRBV7-9
cdr3_nt: TGTGCCAGCGAACGATACAGGGGCCCTGTTGCAACTAATGAAAAACTGTTTTTT
cdr3_aa: CASERYRGPVATNEKLFF

j_call: TRBJ1-2
clone_size: NA
d_call: NA
v_call: TRBV7-9
cdr3_nt: TGTGCCAGCAGCGAGGACAGCTACTATGGCTACACCTTC
cdr3_aa: CASSEDSYYGYTF

j_call: TRBJ1-1
clone_size: few
d_call: NA
v_call: TRBV30
cdr3_nt: TGTGCCTGGAGTGCGGTTAAGCTGAACACTGAAGCTTTCTTT
cdr3_aa: CAWSAVKLNTEAFF

j_call: TRBJ1-5
clone_size: few
d_call: NA
v_call: TRBV29-1
cdr3_nt: TGCAGCGTTGAAGCCGTGGCTGGAGGGCCCCAGCATTTT
cdr3_aa: CSVEAVAGGPQHF

j_call: TRBJ2-2
clone_size: few
d_call: TRBD2
v_call: TRBV28
cdr3_nt: TGTGCCAGCAAGGTGGGAGGGGACACCGGGGAGCTGTTTTTT
cdr3_aa: CASKVGGDTGELFF

j_call: TRBJ1-5
clone_size: NA
d_call: TRBD1
v_call: TRBV5-4
cdr3_nt: TGTGCCAGCAGTCTACAGGGGCGCGATCAGCCCCAGCATTTT
cdr3_aa: CASSLQGRDQPQHF

j_call: TRBJ1-5
clone_size: NA
d_call: NA
v_call: TRBV2
cdr3_nt: TGTGCCAGCAGTGTGAGCGGCTACCACAATCAGCCCCAGCATTTT
cdr3_aa: CASSVSGYHNQPQHF

j_call: TRBJ2-1
clone_size: NA
d_call: TRBD1
v_call: TRBV9
cdr3_nt: TGTGCCAGCAGCGATTACAGGGGGCAGCAGTTCTTC
cdr3_aa: CASSDYRGQQFF

j_call: TRBJ2-3
clone_size: few
d_call: TRBD2
v_call: TRBV5-1
cdr3_nt: TGCGCCAGCAGCCCGGGACTAGCGGGGGCTTTCCGCACAGATACGCAGTATTTT
cdr3_aa: CASSPGLAGAFRTDTQYF

j_call: TRBJ2-7
clone_size: few
d_call: NA
v_call: TRBV6-1
cdr3_nt: TGTGCCAGCAGTGAAGGGGGAGCGGGTCCTTACGAGCAGTACTTC
cdr3_aa: CASSEGGAGPYEQYF

j_call: TRBJ2-7
clone_size: NA
d_call: TRBD2
v_call: TRBV7-2
cdr3_nt: TGTGCCAGCAGCTTAGGACTAGCGGTCTACGAGCAGTACTTC
cdr3_aa: CASSLGLAVYEQYF

j_call: TRBJ2-2
clone_size: NA
d_call: NA
v_call: TRBV28
cdr3_nt: TGTGCCAGCAGTTCCTTAGGGGTTAAGGGCACCGGGGAGCTGTTTTTT
cdr3_aa: CASSSLGVKGTGELFF

j_call: TRBJ1-4
clone_size: few
d_call: TRBD1
v_call: TRBV5-6
cdr3_nt: TGTGCCAGCAGCTTGTCTTCCGGGACAGGGGGTGAAAAACTGTTTTTT
cdr3_aa: CASSLSSGTGGEKLFF

j_call: TRBJ2-2
clone_size: NA
d_call: TRBD1
v_call: TRBV23-1
cdr3_nt: TGCGCCAGCAGTCAATTGACAGGGGTCACCGGGGAGCTGTTTTTT
cdr3_aa: CASSQLTGVTGELFF

j_call: TRBJ1-2
clone_size: few
d_call: NA
v_call: TRBV27
cdr3_nt: TGTGCCAGCAGTTCACAGGTCGCTTCGCGTGGCTACACCTTC
cdr3_aa: CASSSQVASRGYTF

j_call: TRBJ1-1
clone_size: few
d_call: NA
v_call: TRBV6-1
cdr3_nt: TGTGCCAGCAGTGACGTGAACACTGAAGCTTTCTTT
cdr3_aa: CASSDVNTEAFF

j_call: TRBJ2-3
clone_size: few
d_call: NA
v_call: TRBV7-3
cdr3_nt: TGTGCCAGCAGCATGGGACTCCACACAGATACGCAGTATTTT
cdr3_aa: CASSMGLHTDTQYF

j_call: TRBJ2-2
clone_size: NA
d_call: NA
v_call: TRBV5-1
cdr3_nt: TGCGCCAGCGGCTTCGGTCAGGGCCCAACCGGGGAGCTGTTTTTT
cdr3_aa: CASGFGQGPTGELFF

j_call: TRBJ1-3
clone_size: NA
d_call: NA
v_call: TRBV19
cdr3_nt: TGTGCCGCGGGCCCTTTCGTCACCATATATTTT
cdr3_aa: CAAGPFVTIYF

j_call: TRBJ1-1
clone_size: few
d_call: TRBD1
v_call: TRBV11-2
cdr3_nt: TGTGCCAGCAGCGGGGGGCGCGAGGACAGGGGGAACACTGAAGCTTTCTTT
cdr3_aa: CASSGGREDRGNTEAFF

j_call: TRBJ1-5
clone_size: few
d_call: TRBD1
v_call: TRBV9
cdr3_nt: TGTGCCAGCAGCAAGACAGGGGGGAGCAATCAGCCCCAGCATTTT
cdr3_aa: CASSKTGGSNQPQHF

j_call: TRBJ1-2
clone_size: few
d_call: TRBD1
v_call: TRBV5-1
cdr3_nt: TGCGCCAGCAGCTTGGCCGTAGGAGGGGGCTTATATGGCTACACCTTC
cdr3_aa: CASSLAVGGGLYGYTF

j_call: TRBJ1-4
clone_size: few
d_call: NA
v_call: TRBV19
cdr3_nt: TGTGCCAGTAGTCCGCGGACAGCCCTACGTGAAAAACTGTTTTTT
cdr3_aa: CASSPRTALREKLFF

j_call: TRBJ2-7
clone_size: few
d_call: NA
v_call: TRBV19
cdr3_nt: TGTGCCAGTAGTAACAACAGGGACTCCTACGAGCAGTACTTC
cdr3_aa: CASSNNRDSYEQYF

j_call: TRBJ1-4
clone_size: NA
d_call: NA
v_call: TRBV2
cdr3_nt: TGTGCCAGCAGTGAATCAGGGGTAGGCGAAAAACTGTTTTTT
cdr3_aa: CASSESGVGEKLFF

j_call: TRBJ2-5
clone_size: few
d_call: TRBD2
v_call: TRBV10-1
cdr3_nt: TGCGCCAGCAGTTTGGGGCTAGCGGAAGAGACCCAGTACTTC
cdr3_aa: CASSLGLAEETQYF

j_call: TRBJ2-2
clone_size: NA
d_call: TRBD2
v_call: TRBV5-4
cdr3_nt: TGTGCCAGCAGTATTGTCATGGCGGGGGGGCCCAGGGAGCTGTTTTTT
cdr3_aa: CASSIVMAGGPRELFF

j_call: TRBJ2-7
clone_size: NA
d_call: TRBD2
v_call: TRBV7-9
cdr3_nt: TGTGCCAGCAGCTTAGAAGGCGCAGCGGGGCACGAGCAGTACTTC
cdr3_aa: CASSLEGAAGHEQYF

j_call: TRBJ2-5
clone_size: NA
d_call: TRBD1
v_call: TRBV6-5
cdr3_nt: TGTGCCAGCAGTTACACGACAGGGTTGCAAGAGACCCAGTACTTC
cdr3_aa: CASSYTTGLQETQYF

j_call: TRBJ2-7
clone_size: few
d_call: TRBD1
v_call: TRBV5-6
cdr3_nt: TGTGCCAGCAGCCCAAGGACAGGGGGCCTCTACGAGCAGTACTTC
cdr3_aa: CASSPRTGGLYEQYF

j_call: TRBJ1-2
clone_size: NA
d_call: NA
v_call: TRBV5-4
cdr3_nt: TGTGCCAGCAGTTTGGGGGGGACATCCGGGTACTATGGCTACACCTTC
cdr3_aa: CASSLGGTSGYYGYTF

j_call: TRBJ1-3
clone_size: few
d_call: NA
v_call: TRBV30
cdr3_nt: TGTGCCTGGAGTCGGGGGGAAGCTGGAAACACCATATATTTT
cdr3_aa: CAWSRGEAGNTIYF

j_call: TRBJ1-3
clone_size: few
d_call: NA
v_call: TRBV5-1
cdr3_nt: TGCGCCAGCAGCTTGAGTAGCGGATCTGGAAACACCATATATTTT
cdr3_aa: CASSLSSGSGNTIYF

j_call: TRBJ2-2
clone_size: NA
d_call: NA
v_call: TRBV11-3
cdr3_nt: TGTGCCAGCAGCTTAGAGGCGGGTTTCCAAGGGAACACCGGGGAGCTGTTTTTT
cdr3_aa: CASSLEAGFQGNTGELFF

j_call: TRBJ2-2
clone_size: few
d_call: TRBD2
v_call: TRBV7-9
cdr3_nt: TGTGCCAGCAGCTTACCTAGCGGGAGGTCCGCCCAGACCGGGGAGCTGTTTTTT
cdr3_aa: CASSLPSGRSAQTGELFF

j_call: TRBJ2-5
clone_size: NA
d_call: NA
v_call: TRBV5-6
cdr3_nt: TGTGCCAGCAGCTCTAGTAGCGGCTTTCAACAGACCCAGTACTTC
cdr3_aa: CASSSSSGFQQTQYF

j_call: TRBJ2-6
clone_size: NA
d_call: NA
v_call: TRBV18
cdr3_nt: TGTGCCAGCTCACCATTTAAGGGGCTAAGCTCTGGGGCCAACGTCCTGACTTTC
cdr3_aa: CASSPFKGLSSGANVLTF

j_call: TRBJ2-7
clone_size: few
d_call: TRBD2
v_call: TRBV5-1
cdr3_nt: TGCGCCAGCAGCTTGGGAACTAGCGGGAGTGGAGAGCAGTACTTC
cdr3_aa: CASSLGTSGSGEQYF

j_call: TRBJ2-3
clone_size: NA
d_call: NA
v_call: TRBV4-2
cdr3_nt: TGTGCCAGCAGCCGGGGGCAGGGGAGCACAGATACGCAGTATTTT
cdr3_aa: CASSRGQGSTDTQYF

j_call: TRBJ2-2
clone_size: few
d_call: TRBD2
v_call: TRBV5-4
cdr3_nt: TGTGCCAGCAGCCCAGCTTGGGGGACTAGCGGGGCTAACACCGGGGAGCTGTTTTTT
cdr3_aa: CASSPAWGTSGANTGELFF

j_call: TRBJ2-7
clone_size: NA
d_call: TRBD1
v_call: TRBV30
cdr3_nt: TGTGCCTGGGGGACAGGGGGCGAGCAGTACTTC
cdr3_aa: CAWGTGGEQYF

j_call: TRBJ2-7
clone_size: few
d_call: TRBD2
v_call: TRBV18
cdr3_nt: TGTGCCAGCTCTCCGAGGGGACTAGCGGGGGGCCACGAGCAGTACTTC
cdr3_aa: CASSPRGLAGGHEQYF

j_call: TRBJ2-1
clone_size: NA
d_call: TRBD2
v_call: TRBV11-2
cdr3_nt: TGTGCCAGCAGCTCGCTAGCGGGAGCGAGTACAGACAATGAGCAGTTCTTC
cdr3_aa: CASSSLAGASTDNEQFF

j_call: TRBJ1-1
clone_size: few
d_call: NA
v_call: TRBV28
cdr3_nt: TGTGCCAGCAGTCCCCTTCGGGACACGGCGGTTGAAGCTTTCTTT
cdr3_aa: CASSPLRDTAVEAFF

j_call: TRBJ2-3
clone_size: NA
d_call: TRBD2
v_call: TRBV14
cdr3_nt: TGTGCCAGCAGCCCGACTAGCGGGAGTTCAGATACGCAGTATTTT
cdr3_aa: CASSPTSGSSDTQYF

j_call: TRBJ2-5
clone_size: NA
d_call: NA
v_call: TRBV7-8
cdr3_nt: TGTGCCAGCAGCTTAGCTAGCGGCCAGGAGACCCAGTACTTC
cdr3_aa: CASSLASGQETQYF

j_call: TRBJ1-2
clone_size: few
d_call: TRBD1
v_call: TRBV23-1
cdr3_nt: TGCGCCAGCAGTCAATACAAACAGGGGAATAACTATGGCTACACCTTC
cdr3_aa: CASSQYKQGNNYGYTF

j_call: TRBJ1-2
clone_size: NA
d_call: TRBD1
v_call: TRBV11-1
cdr3_nt: TGTGCCAGCAGCTGGGGGCAGACAGGGAAACATGGCTACACCTTC
cdr3_aa: CASSWGQTGKHGYTF

j_call: TRBJ1-1
clone_size: NA
d_call: TRBD1
v_call: TRBV10-3
cdr3_nt: TGTGCCATCAGTGAGTTTAGACAGGGGGTGAACACTGAAGCTTTCTTT
cdr3_aa: CAISEFRQGVNTEAFF

j_call: TRBJ1-4
clone_size: NA
d_call: TRBD1
v_call: TRBV19
cdr3_nt: TGTGCCAGTAGTATCAGGTTTACAGGGGGCGAAAAACTGTTTTTT
cdr3_aa: CASSIRFTGGEKLFF

j_call: TRBJ1-4
clone_size: few
d_call: NA
v_call: TRBV18
cdr3_nt: TGTGCCAGCTCCAGAAGGGCAGGGACAAATAATGAAAAACTGTTTTTT
cdr3_aa: CASSRRAGTNNEKLFF

j_call: TRBJ1-1
clone_size: NA
d_call: NA
v_call: TRBV20-1
cdr3_nt: TGCAGTGCTACGGGGGAGGCAGCTTTCTTT
cdr3_aa: CSATGEAAFF